What follows are 7 T cell receptor beta chains derived from one specimen sequenced in a study of cytomegalovirus exposure and HLA in healthy donors. Primers for the PCR totalled 60 Vbeta and 13 Jbeta. Data came from immunoSEQ multiplex PCR; TCRdb stores just in-frame clones and leaves some out. The sample has more than 150,000 clones, approximately 79% seen once. The sample comprised PBMCs. These receptors all come from a girl aged 10 to 17 in good health and CMV-seropositive.

This clone was observed once. The chain uses TRBV5-1 and TRBJ2-5; 7 nucleotides match TRBD1. The J call could be wrong; TRBJ2-7 is a better fit for the DNA end. From germline, CDR1 is SGHRS and CDR2 YFSETQ. The CDR3 runs 15 residues. The CDR3 DNA reads as TGCGCCAGCAGCTTGTCCGAGGGGGCCCTCTACGAGCAGTACTTC. It yields the protein CASSLSEGALYEQYF.

The V gene is TRBV4-3, the J gene TRBJ2-1; 9 bases align to TRBD2. Germline CDR1 is LGHNA and CDR2 is YSLEER. With 0 bases clipped from V and 9 bases from J, the junction kept 6 bases outside the gene matches. The CDR3 is 15 residues long. The CDR3 sequence is CASSQEAGGLREQFF. CDR3 sequence (DNA): TGCGCCAGCAGCCAAGAGGCGGGGGGGCTCCGTGAGCAGTTCTTC.

As for this clone: The junction does not match germline at one end; this may be a read error. The chain uses TRBV6-1 and TRBJ1-5, with 7 positions matching TRBD1. CDR1 is MNHNS and CDR2 is SASEGT in the germline V gene. The CDR3 extends over 16 amino acids. The CDR3: CASSEGGTDGNQPQHF. CDR3 bases: TGTGCCAGCAGCGAAGGCGGGACAGATGGCAATCAGCCCCAGCATTTT.

This clone was counted a few times. The CDR3 loop is CASSKNGGGAYNEQFF. In DNA form, the CDR3 reads TGTGCCAGCAGCAAAAACGGGGGGGGCGCCTACAATGAGCAGTTCTTC. The V call is TRBV21-1, the J call TRBJ2-1; the table's D call, TRBD2, has no DNA check behind it. TRBV21-1 is given as a pseudogene. The CDR3 length is 16 residues.

This chain uses TRBV5-6 with TRBJ2-2; D may be TRBD2 (6 bases). This CDR3 spans 12 amino acids. The germline CDR1 and CDR2 sequences are SGHDT and YYEEEE. V was trimmed by 5 bases and J by 9 bases, leaving 11 bases between them. The CDR3 loop is CASSPGTWELFF. DNA of the CDR3: TGTGCCAGCAGTCCCGGGACTTGGGAGCTGTTTTTT. The variable domain in full, completed from reference TRBV5-6 and TRBJ2-2, reads DAGVTQSPTHLIKTRGQQVTLRCSPKSGHDTVSWYQQALGQGPQFIFQYYEEEERQRGNFPDRFSGHQFPNYSSELNVNALLLGDSALYLCASSPGTWELFFGEGSRLTVL.

The V gene is TRBV6-5, the J gene TRBJ1-4; maybe TRBD1 (6 bases). CDR1 is MNHEY, CDR2 SVGAGI, per germline. This CDR3 comprises 14 residues. V was cut by 5 bases and J by 8 bases, with 15 bases left in between. The CDR3 DNA is TGTGCCAGCAGTCTTAGGGGGGGCGAAGAAAAACTGTTTTTT. This gives the protein CASSLRGGEEKLFF.

This clone showed up just once. This chain uses TRBV6-5 with TRBJ2-3; a weak D match, TRBD1 (6 bases). The CDR3 spans 13 residues. Per germline, CDR1 MNHEY and CDR2 SVGAGI. Deletions cut 2 bases from V and 7 bases from J, with 10 bases between. CDR3 nucleotide sequence: TGTGCCAGCAGTTACCCCGGACAGCATACGCAGTATTTT. Encoded protein: CASSYPGQHTQYF.